Here is one TCR beta chain with its context. Germline loops: CDR1 SGHTA, CDR2 FQGNSA. The CDR3 sequence is 15 residues long. V was cut by 4 bases and J by 0 bases, with 10 bases left in between. This entry comes from a study of cytomegalovirus exposure and HLA in healthy donors. It was with 60 Vbeta and 13 Jbeta primers that the PCR ran. Libraries were prepared by immunoSEQ multiplex PCR; TCRdb keeps only in-frame clonotypes and omits some of them. This repertoire shows about 120,000 clones, roughly 80% found once; its top ten account for 4.5% to 5%. The V call is TRBV7-2, the J call TRBJ2-1; weak D call: TRBD2 (6 bases). Sequencing used PBMCs. The TCR was taken from a middle-aged man in good health and CMV-seropositive. CDR3 nucleotides: TGTGCCAGCAGCTCGGACTACCTCTCCTACAATGAGCAGTTCTTC. This translates into CASSSDYLSYNEQFF. Using reference TRBV7-2 and TRBJ2-1 for the parts outside the CDR3, the full variable domain is GAGVSQSPSNKVTEKGKDVELRCDPISGHTALYWYRQSLGQGLEFLIYFQGNSAPDKSGLPSDRFSAERTGGSVSTLTIQRTQQEDSAVYLCASSSDYLSYNEQFFGPGTRLTVL.